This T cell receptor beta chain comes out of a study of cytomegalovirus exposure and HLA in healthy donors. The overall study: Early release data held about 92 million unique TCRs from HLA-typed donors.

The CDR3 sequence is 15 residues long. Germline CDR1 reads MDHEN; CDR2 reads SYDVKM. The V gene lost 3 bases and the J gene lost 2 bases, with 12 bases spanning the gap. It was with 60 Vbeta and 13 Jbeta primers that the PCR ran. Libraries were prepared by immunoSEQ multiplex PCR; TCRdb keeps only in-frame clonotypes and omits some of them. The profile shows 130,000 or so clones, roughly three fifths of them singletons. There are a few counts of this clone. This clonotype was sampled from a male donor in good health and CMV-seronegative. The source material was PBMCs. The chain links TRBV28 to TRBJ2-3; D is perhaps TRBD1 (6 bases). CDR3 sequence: CASSFPRGHTDTQYF. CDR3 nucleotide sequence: TGTGCCAGCAGTTTCCCTCGGGGACACACAGATACGCAGTATTTT.